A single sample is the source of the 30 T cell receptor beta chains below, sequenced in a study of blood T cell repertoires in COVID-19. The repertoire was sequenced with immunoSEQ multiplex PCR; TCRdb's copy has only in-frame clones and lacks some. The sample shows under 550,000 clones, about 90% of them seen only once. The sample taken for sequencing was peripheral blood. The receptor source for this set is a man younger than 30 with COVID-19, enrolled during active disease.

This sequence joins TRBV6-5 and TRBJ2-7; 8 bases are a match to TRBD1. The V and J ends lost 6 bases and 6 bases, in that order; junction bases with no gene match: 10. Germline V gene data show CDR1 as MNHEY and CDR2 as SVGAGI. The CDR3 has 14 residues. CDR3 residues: CASSDPAGGGEQYF. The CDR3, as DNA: TGTGCCAGCAGCGATCCCGCAGGGGGCGGCGAGCAGTACTTC.

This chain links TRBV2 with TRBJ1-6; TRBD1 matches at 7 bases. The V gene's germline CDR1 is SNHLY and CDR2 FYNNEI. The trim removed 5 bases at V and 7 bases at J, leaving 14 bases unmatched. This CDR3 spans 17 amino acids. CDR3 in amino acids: CASSPQGSAIGNSPLHF. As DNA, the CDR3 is TGTGCCAGCAGTCCACAGGGGTCTGCTATCGGAAATTCACCCCTCCACTTT.

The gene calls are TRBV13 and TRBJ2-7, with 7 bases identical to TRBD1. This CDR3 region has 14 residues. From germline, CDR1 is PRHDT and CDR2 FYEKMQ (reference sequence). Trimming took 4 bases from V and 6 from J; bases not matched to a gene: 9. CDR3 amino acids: CASSSATGMGEQYF. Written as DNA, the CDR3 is TGTGCCAGCAGCTCGGCGACAGGGATGGGCGAGCAGTACTTC.

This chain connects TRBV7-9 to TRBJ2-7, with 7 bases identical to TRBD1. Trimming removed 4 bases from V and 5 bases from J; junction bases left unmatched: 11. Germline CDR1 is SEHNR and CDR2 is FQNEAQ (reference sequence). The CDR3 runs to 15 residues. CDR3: CASSSTGAGLNEQYF. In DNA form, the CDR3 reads TGTGCCAGCAGCTCAACAGGGGCGGGTTTGAACGAGCAGTACTTC.

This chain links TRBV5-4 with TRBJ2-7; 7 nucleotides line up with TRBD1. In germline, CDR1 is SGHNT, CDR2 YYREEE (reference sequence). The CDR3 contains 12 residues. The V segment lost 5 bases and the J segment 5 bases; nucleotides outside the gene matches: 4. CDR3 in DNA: TGTGCCAGCAGTACGACAGGGAACGAGCAGTACTTC. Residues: CASSTTGNEQYF.

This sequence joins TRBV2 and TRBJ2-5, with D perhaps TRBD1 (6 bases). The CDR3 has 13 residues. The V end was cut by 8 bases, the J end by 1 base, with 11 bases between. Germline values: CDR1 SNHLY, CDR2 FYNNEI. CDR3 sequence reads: CASLRDIQETQYF. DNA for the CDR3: TGTGCCAGCTTACGGGACATCCAAGAGACCCAGTACTTC.

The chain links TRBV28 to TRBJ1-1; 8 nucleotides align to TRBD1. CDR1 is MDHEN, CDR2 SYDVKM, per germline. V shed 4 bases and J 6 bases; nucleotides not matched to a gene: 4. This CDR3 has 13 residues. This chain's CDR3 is CASSSYRGSEAFF. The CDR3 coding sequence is TGTGCCAGCAGTTCTTACAGGGGGTCTGAAGCTTTCTTT.

The CDR3 here is CASSSRRYNEQFF. In DNA form, the CDR3 reads TGTGCCAGCAGTTCTAGACGCTACAATGAGCAGTTCTTC. This chain joins TRBV28 and TRBJ2-1; D unresolved. Trimming stripped 4 bases from V and 3 bases from J, with 7 bases between. CDR1 and CDR2 from the germline V gene are MDHEN and SYDVKM. The CDR3 contains 13 residues. Full variable domain (missing parts from reference TRBV28 and TRBJ2-1): DVKVTQSSRYLVKRTGEKVFLECVQDMDHENMFWYRQDPGLGLRLIYFSYDVKMKEKGDIPEGYSVSREKKERFSLILESASTNQTSMYLCASSSRRYNEQFFGPGTRLTVL.

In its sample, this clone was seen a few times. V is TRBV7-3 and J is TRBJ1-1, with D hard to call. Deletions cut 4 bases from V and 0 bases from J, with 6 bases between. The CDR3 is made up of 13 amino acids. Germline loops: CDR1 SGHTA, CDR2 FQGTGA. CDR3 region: CASSSLMNTEAFF. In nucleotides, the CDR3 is TGTGCCAGCAGCTCACTAATGAACACTGAAGCTTTCTTT.

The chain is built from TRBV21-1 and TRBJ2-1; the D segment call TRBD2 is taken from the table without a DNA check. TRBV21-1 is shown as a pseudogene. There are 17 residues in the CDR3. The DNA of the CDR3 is TGTGCCAGCAGCAAAGGACCTATACTAGCGGGAGACAATGAGCAGTTCTTC. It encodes CASSKGPILAGDNEQFF.

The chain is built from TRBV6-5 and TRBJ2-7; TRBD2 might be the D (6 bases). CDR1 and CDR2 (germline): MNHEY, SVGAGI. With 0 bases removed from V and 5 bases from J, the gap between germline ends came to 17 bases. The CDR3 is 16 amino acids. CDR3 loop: CASSYSSGAGLDEQYF. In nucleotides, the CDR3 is TGTGCCAGCAGTTACTCGAGTGGGGCGGGATTGGACGAGCAGTACTTC.

CDR3 sequence reads: CASSPETGTYNEQFF. The CDR3 DNA follows: TGTGCCAGCTCACCAGAGACAGGGACTTACAATGAGCAGTTCTTC. The V call is TRBV18, the J call TRBJ2-1, with D perhaps TRBD1 (7 bases). Germline lookup yields CDR1 KGHSH and CDR2 LQKENI. The V end was cut by 2 bases, the J end by 4 bases, with 12 bases between. The CDR3 consists of 15 residues.

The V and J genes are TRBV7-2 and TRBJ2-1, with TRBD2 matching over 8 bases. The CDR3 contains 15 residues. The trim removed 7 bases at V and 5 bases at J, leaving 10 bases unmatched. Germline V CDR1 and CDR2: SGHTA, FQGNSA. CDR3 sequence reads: CASTSSGGPHNEQFF. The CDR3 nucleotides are TGTGCCAGCACCTCTTCGGGAGGGCCCCACAATGAGCAGTTCTTC.

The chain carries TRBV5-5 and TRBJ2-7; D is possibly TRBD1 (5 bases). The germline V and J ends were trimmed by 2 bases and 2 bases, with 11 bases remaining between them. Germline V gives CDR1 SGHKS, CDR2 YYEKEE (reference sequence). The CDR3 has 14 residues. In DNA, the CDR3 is TGTGCCAGCAGCTTACAAGGGGAACCCTACGAGCAGTACTTC. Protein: CASSLQGEPYEQYF.

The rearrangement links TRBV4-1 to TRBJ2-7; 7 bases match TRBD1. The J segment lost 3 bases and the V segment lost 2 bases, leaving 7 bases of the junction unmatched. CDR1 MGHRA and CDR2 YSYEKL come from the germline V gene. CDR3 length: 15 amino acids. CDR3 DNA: TGCGCCAGCAGCCAACACAGGGGTTTCGGCTACGAGCAGTACTTC. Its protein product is CASSQHRGFGYEQYF.

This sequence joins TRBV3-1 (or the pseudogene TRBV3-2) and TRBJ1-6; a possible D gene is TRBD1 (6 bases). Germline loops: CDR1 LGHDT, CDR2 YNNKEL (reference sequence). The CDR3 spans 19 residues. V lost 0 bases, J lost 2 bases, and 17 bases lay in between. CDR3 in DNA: TGTGCCAGCAGCCAAGACGAGACAGGAGATACTCCCTATAATTCACCCCTCCACTTT. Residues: CASSQDETGDTPYNSPLHF.

The CDR3 bases are TGCGCCAGCAGCCCCAATAGCGGGGGAAGCTACAATGAGCAGTTCTTC. Encoded protein: CASSPNSGGSYNEQFF. The rearrangement joins TRBV5-1 to TRBJ2-1; 9 nucleotides line up with TRBD2. This CDR3 spans 16 amino acids. V lost 4 bases, J lost 3 bases, and 8 bases stayed unmatched. Per germline, CDR1 SGHRS and CDR2 YFSETQ.

Written as DNA, the CDR3 is TGTGCCAGCAGTGAAGGAGGGGGCCGGGGTGCTTTCTTT. Translated: CASSEGGGRGAFF. The chain couples TRBV6-1 to TRBJ1-1; 7 bases align to TRBD1. V shed 1 base and J 11 bases; nucleotides not matched to a gene: 7. From germline, CDR1 is MNHNS and CDR2 SASEGT. The CDR3 is 13 residues long.

CDR3 sequence (DNA): TGTGCCAGCAGCCAAGACCCAAACACGAACACTGAAGCTTTCTTT. This codes for CASSQDPNTNTEAFF. The gene calls are TRBV14 and TRBJ1-1; D unresolved. The V end lost 0 bases, the J end lost 1 base, and 9 bases lay between the germline ends. This CDR3 region has 15 residues. Germline V CDR1 and CDR2: SGHDN, FVKESK.

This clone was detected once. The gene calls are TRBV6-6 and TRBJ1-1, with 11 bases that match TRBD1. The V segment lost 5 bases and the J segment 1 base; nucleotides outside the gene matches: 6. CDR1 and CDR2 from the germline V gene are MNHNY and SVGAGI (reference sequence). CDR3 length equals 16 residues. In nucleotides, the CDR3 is TGTGCCAGCAGTACCGGGACAGGGGGTGGGAACACTGAAGCTTTCTTT. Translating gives CASSTGTGGGNTEAFF.

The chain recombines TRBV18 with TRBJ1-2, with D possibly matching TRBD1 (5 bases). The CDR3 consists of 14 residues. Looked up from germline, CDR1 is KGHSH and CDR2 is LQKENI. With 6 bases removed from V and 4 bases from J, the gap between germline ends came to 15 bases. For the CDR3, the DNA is TGTGCCAGCTCCGGTCAGGGCTCGGGCTATGGCTACACCTTC. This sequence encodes CASSGQGSGYGYTF.

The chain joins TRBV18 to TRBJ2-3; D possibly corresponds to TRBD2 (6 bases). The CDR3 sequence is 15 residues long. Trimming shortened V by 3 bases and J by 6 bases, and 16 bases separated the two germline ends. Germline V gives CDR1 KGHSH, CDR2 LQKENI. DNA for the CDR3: TGTGCCAGCTCACCCTCAGCGGGCCCGGGGGATACGCAGTATTTT. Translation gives CASSPSAGPGDTQYF.

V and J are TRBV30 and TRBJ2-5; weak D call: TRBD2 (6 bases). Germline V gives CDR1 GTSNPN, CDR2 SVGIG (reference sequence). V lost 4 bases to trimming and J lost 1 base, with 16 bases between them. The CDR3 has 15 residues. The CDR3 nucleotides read TGTGCCTGGACCAGGGACTTATTAACCCAAGAGACCCAGTACTTC. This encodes CAWTRDLLTQETQYF.

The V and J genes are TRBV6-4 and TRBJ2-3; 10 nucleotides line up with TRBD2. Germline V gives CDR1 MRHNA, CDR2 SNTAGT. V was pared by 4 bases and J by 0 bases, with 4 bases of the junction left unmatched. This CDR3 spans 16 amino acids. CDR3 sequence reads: CASSALSGGSTDTQYF. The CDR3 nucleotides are TGTGCCAGCAGTGCCCTTAGCGGGGGGAGCACAGATACGCAGTATTTT.

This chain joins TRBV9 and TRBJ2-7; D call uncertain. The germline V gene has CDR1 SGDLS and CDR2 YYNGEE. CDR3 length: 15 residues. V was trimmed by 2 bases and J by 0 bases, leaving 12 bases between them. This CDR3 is CASSVADSSSYEQYF. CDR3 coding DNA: TGTGCCAGCAGCGTGGCAGACTCGAGCTCCTACGAGCAGTACTTC. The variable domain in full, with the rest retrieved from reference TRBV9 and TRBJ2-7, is DSGVTQTPKHLITATGQRVTLRCSPRSGDLSVYWYQQSLDQGLQFLIQYYNGEERAKGNILERFSAQQFPDLHSELNLSSLELGDSALYFCASSVADSSSYEQYFGPGTRLTVT.

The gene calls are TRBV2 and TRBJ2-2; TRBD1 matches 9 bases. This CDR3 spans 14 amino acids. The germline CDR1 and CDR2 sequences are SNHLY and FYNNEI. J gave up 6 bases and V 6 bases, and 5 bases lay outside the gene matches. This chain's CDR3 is CASSRQGVAGELFF. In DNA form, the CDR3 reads TGTGCCAGCAGCCGACAGGGGGTCGCCGGGGAGCTGTTTTTT.

The CDR3, as DNA: TGTGCCTTTCGGGGGTTGGGGACTAGCGGGAGTATCCACGAGCAGTACTTC. Protein sequence: CAFRGLGTSGSIHEQYF. V is TRBV30 and J is TRBJ2-7; 14 positions agree with TRBD2. Germline V lookup: CDR1 GTSNPN, CDR2 SVGIG (reference sequence). The CDR3 consists of 17 residues. With V trimmed by 7 bases and J by 5 bases, 16 bases remained unmatched.

CDR3 in amino acids: CASRPTGGPGYTF. In nucleotides, the CDR3 is TGTGCCAGCAGGCCCACAGGGGGGCCGGGCTACACCTTC. The J gene is TRBJ1-2, the V gene TRBV6-5; 8 positions agree with TRBD1. Germline V gene data show CDR1 as MNHEY and CDR2 as SVGAGI. The junction had 8 bases not matched to a gene; V was cut back by 6 bases and J by 8 bases. This CDR3 has 13 residues.

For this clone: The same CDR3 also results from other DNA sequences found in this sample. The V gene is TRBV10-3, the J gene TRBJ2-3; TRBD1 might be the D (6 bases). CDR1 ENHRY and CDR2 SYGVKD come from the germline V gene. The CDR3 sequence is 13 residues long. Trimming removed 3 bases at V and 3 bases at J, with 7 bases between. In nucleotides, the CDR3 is TGTGCCATCAGTGATCAGGGGACAGATACGCAGTATTTT. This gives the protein CAISDQGTDTQYF.

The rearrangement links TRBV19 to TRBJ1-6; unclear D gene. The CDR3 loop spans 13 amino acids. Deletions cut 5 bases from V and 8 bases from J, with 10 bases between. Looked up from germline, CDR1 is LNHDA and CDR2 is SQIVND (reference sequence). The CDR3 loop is CASSPTTDSPLHF. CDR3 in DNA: TGTGCCAGTAGTCCCACAACCGATTCACCCCTCCACTTT. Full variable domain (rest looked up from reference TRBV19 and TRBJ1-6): DGGITQSPKYLFRKEGQNVTLSCEQNLNHDAMYWYRQDPGQGLRLIYYSQIVNDFQKGDIAEGYSVSREKKESFPLTVTSAQKNPTAFYLCASSPTTDSPLHFGNGTRLTVT.